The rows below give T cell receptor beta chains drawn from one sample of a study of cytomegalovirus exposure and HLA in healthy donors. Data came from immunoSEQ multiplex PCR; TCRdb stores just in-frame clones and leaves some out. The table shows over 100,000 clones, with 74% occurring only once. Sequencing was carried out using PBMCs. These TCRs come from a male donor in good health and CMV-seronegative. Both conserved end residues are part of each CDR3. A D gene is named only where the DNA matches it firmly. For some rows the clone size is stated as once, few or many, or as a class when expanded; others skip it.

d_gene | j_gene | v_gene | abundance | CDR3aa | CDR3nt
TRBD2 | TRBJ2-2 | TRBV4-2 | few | CASGGSGDLTGELFF | TGTGCCAGCGGCGGGAGCGGGGATCTGACCGGGGAGCTGTTTTTT
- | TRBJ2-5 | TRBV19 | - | CASSSDRLVQETQYF | TGTGCCAGTAGCAGCGACAGGTTGGTTCAAGAGACCCAGTACTTC
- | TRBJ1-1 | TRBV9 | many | CASSKGGSTEAFF | TGTGCCAGCAGCAAAGGAGGGAGCACTGAAGCTTTCTTT
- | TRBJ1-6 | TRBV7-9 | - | CASSRGGGVPPRDSPLHF | TGTGCCAGCAGCCGTGGGGGAGGGGTGCCCCCTCGGGATTCACCCCTCCACTTT
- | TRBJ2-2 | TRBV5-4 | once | CASSFPDSNTGELFF | TGTGCCAGCAGCTTCCCGGACAGTAACACCGGGGAGCTGTTTTTT
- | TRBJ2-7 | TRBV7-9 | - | CASSLSDLISYEQYF | TGTGCCAGCAGCTTATCCGACTTAATATCCTACGAGCAGTACTTC
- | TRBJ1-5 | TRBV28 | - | CASSSPQGRLQPQHF | TGTGCCAGCAGTTCCCCCCAAGGGAGGTTACAGCCCCAGCATTTT
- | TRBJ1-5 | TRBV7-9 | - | CSSSLAGTASNQPQHF | TGTTCCAGCAGCTTAGCGGGGACTGCCAGCAATCAGCCCCAGCATTTT
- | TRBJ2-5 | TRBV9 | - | CASSVGATQETQYF | TGTGCCAGCAGCGTAGGGGCCACGCAAGAGACCCAGTACTTC
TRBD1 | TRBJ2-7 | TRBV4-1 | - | CASSQGPLVLGPGQGPEQYF | TGCGCCAGCAGCCAAGGGCCTCTGGTTTTGGGACCGGGACAGGGACCCGAGCAGTACTTC
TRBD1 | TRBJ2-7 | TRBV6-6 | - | CASRDRGYEQYF | TGTGCCAGCAGGGACAGGGGCTACGAGCAGTACTTC
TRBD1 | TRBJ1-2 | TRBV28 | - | CATADRVTGYTF | TGTGCCACCGCCGACAGGGTGACTGGCTACACCTTC
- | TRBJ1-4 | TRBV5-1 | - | CASSPSGGAGNEKLFF | TGCGCCAGCAGCCCCTCCGGCGGAGCGGGTAATGAAAAACTGTTTTTT
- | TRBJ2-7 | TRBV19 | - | CASSTPLQGQEQYF | TGTGCCAGTAGTACCCCCCTCCAGGGGCAAGAGCAGTACTTC
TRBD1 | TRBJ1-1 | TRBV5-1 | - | CASRGTGGTEAFF | TGCGCCAGCAGGGGTACAGGGGGCACTGAAGCTTTCTTT
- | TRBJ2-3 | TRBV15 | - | CATSTNLAGRPDTQYF | TGTGCCACCAGCACTAATTTGGCGGGAAGGCCAGATACGCAGTATTTT
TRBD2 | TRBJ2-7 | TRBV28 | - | CASSFKREGLGEQYF | TGTGCCAGCAGTTTTAAGCGGGAGGGCCTTGGGGAGCAGTACTTC
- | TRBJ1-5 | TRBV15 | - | CATSREGREALMPQHF | TGTGCCACCAGCAGAGAGGGCAGGGAGGCGCTAATGCCCCAGCATTTT
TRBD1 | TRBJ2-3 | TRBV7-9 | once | CASSLPGQGGTDTQYF | TGTGCCAGCAGCTTACCAGGACAGGGAGGCACAGATACGCAGTATTTT
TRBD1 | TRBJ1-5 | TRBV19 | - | CASSYTGGNQPQHF | TGTGCCAGTAGTTATACAGGGGGCAATCAGCCCCAGCATTTT
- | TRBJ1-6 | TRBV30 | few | CAWSRTDNSPLHF | TGTGCCTGGAGCAGGACAGATAATTCACCCCTCCACTTT
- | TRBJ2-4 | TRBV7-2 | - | CASSLQGEVLDIQYF | TGTGCCAGCAGCCTACAGGGTGAGGTGCTTGACATTCAGTACTTC
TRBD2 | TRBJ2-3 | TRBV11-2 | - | CASSFIAGGSTDTQYF | TGTGCCAGCAGCTTTATAGCGGGGGGCAGCACAGATACGCAGTATTTT
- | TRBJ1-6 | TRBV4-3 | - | CASSQVGGNVDSPLHF | TGCGCCAGCAGCCAAGTAGGAGGGAATGTCGATTCACCCCTCCACTTT
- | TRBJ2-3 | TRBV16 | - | CASSPAGTQYF | TGTGCCAGCAGCCCGGCAGGGACGCAGTATTTT
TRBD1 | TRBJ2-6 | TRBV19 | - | CASSYPGQGYHGANVLTF | TGTGCCAGTAGCTACCCGGGACAGGGGTATCATGGGGCCAACGTCCTGACTTTC
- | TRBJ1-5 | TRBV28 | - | CASSPRGRGDNQPQHF | TGTGCCAGCAGTCCCAGGGGAAGGGGCGACAATCAGCCCCAGCATTTT
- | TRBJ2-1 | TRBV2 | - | CARRKQDSYNEQFF | TGTGCCAGAAGGAAGCAGGACTCCTACAATGAGCAGTTCTTC
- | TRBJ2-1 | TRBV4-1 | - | CASSQGDAYDNEQFF | TGCGCCAGCAGCCAAGGTGACGCTTACGACAATGAGCAGTTCTTC
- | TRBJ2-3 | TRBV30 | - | CAWSMRVSTDTQYF | TGTGCCTGGAGTATGCGGGTTAGCACAGATACGCAGTATTTT
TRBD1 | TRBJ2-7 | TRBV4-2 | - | CASSHRTGLDEQYF | TGTGCCAGCAGCCACCGGACAGGGCTTGACGAGCAGTACTTC
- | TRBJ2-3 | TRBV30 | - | CAWSLGARIDTQYF | TGTGCCTGGAGTTTGGGGGCGCGTATAGATACGCAGTATTTT
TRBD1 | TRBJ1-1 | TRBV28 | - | CASGGQGFEAFF | TGTGCCAGCGGCGGACAGGGTTTTGAAGCTTTCTTT
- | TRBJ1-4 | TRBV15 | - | CATSRGHSDEKLFF | TGTGCCACCAGCAGGGGGCACTCAGACGAAAAACTGTTTTTT
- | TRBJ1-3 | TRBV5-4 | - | CASSLQGSGNTIYF | TGTGCCAGCAGCTTGCAGGGGTCAGGAAACACCATATATTTT
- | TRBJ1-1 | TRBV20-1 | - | CSASKNAAFF | TGCAGTGCTAGCAAGAACGCGGCTTTCTTT
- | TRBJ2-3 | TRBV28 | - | CASSFLEVTSTDTQYF | TGTGCCAGCAGTTTTTTGGAGGTCACTAGCACAGATACGCAGTATTTT
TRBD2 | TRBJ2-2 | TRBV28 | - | CASLAGNTGELFF | TGTGCCAGTTTAGCGGGAAACACCGGGGAGCTGTTTTTT
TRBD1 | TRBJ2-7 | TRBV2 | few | CASKETGLAYEQYF | TGTGCCAGCAAGGAGACAGGGTTGGCCTACGAGCAGTACTTC
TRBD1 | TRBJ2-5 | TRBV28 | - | CASSSNRGRETQYF | TGTGCCAGCAGTTCCAACAGGGGGAGAGAGACCCAGTACTTC
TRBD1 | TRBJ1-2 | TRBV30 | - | CAWVRDSNNYGYTF | TGTGCCTGGGTCCGGGACAGCAATAACTATGGCTACACCTTC